This TCR beta chain was identified in a study of blood T cells in healthy people across ages. Findings of the study overall: Versus aged donors, long-lived donors had higher diversity and more naive CD4+ cells.

The use of a sample-barcoded 5' primer and a J-beta primer mix characterized a second PCR of about 7 to 12 cycles. A template-switch adaptor that had 12 random nucleotides put a tag on each cDNA molecule. There were at least 2.5 million CDR3-containing paired-end reads obtained from each sample. TCRdb ran MiXCR on the 5' RACE reads and lists one entry per CDR3 protein. The sample carries around 1.5 million distinct CDR3 sequences, 34% recorded once. This clonotype was found a few times. Antigen unknown. The sequence came from a woman aged 25-40 years in good health. The sequencing sample was made of blood.

CDR3 loop: CSARDTAEQFF. For the CDR3, the DNA is TGCAGTGCTAGAGATACGGCTGAGCAGTTCTTC. The rearrangement links TRBV20-1 to TRBJ2-1; the D is unclear. V was pared by 0 bases and J by 9 bases, with 6 bases between. The CDR3 has 11 amino acids. Germline CDR1 and CDR2: DFQATT and SNEGSKA (reference sequence).